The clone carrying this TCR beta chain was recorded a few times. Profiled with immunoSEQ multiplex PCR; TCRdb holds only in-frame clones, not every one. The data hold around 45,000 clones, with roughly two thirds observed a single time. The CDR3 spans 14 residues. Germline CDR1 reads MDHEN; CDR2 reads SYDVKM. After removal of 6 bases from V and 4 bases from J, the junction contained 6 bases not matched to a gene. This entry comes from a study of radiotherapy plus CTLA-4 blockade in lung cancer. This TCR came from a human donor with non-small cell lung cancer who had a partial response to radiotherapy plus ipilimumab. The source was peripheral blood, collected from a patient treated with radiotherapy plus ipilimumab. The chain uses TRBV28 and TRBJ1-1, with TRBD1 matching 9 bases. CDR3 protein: CASRGGTGTTEAFF. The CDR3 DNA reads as TGTGCCAGCAGGGGCGGGACAGGGACCACTGAAGCTTTCTTT.